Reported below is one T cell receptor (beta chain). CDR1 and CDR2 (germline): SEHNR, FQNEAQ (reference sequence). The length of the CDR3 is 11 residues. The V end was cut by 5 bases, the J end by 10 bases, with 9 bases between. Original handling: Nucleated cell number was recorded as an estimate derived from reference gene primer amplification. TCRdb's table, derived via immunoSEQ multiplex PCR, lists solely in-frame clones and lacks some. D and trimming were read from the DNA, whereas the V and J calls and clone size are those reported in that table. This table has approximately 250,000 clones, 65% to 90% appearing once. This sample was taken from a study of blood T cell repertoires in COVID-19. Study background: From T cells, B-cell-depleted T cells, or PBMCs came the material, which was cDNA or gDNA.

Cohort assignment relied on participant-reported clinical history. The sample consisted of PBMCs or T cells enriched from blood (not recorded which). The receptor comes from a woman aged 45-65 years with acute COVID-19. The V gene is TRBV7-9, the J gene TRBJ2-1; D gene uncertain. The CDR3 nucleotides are TGTGCCAGCAGCCCAAGCCGAGAGCAGTTCTTC. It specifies CASSPSREQFF.